These 25 T cell receptor beta chains originate from one sample sequenced in a study of blood T cell repertoires in COVID-19. TCRdb's table, derived via immunoSEQ multiplex PCR, lists solely in-frame clones and lacks some. The sample consists of fewer than 250,000 clones, around 82% of them appearing once. Sequenced input: peripheral blood. Receptor source: a woman aged 40 to 50 with active or convalescent COVID-19.

J is TRBJ1-1 and V is TRBV4-3; TRBD1 matches 9 bases. Unmatched junction bases numbered 6, after V lost 0 bases and J lost 1 base. CDR3 length equals 17 residues. The germline CDR1 and CDR2 sequences are LGHNA and YSLEER. This CDR3 reads CASSQDPPGQGNTEAFF. The CDR3 DNA follows: TGCGCCAGCAGCCAAGATCCTCCGGGACAGGGGAACACTGAAGCTTTCTTT.

V and J are TRBV7-9 and TRBJ2-7; 9 nucleotides agree with TRBD1. The germline CDR1 and CDR2 sequences are SEHNR and FQNEAQ (reference sequence). Trimming took 5 bases from V and 5 from J; bases not matched to a gene: 10. The CDR3 is made up of 15 amino acids. The CDR3 coding sequence is TGTGCCAGCAGCATCTCCGGGACAGGGTTCAACGAGCAGTACTTC. The encoded protein is CASSISGTGFNEQYF.

The V call is TRBV5-5, the J call TRBJ2-7; 7 positions match TRBD2. Germline loops: CDR1 SGHKS, CDR2 YYEKEE (reference sequence). Unmatched junction bases numbered 5, after V lost 0 bases and J lost 2 bases. The CDR3 is 15 residues long. The CDR3 DNA is TGTGCCAGCAGCTTGGGCGGGAGCGGAACCTACGAGCAGTACTTC. Protein product: CASSLGGSGTYEQYF.

The V and J genes are TRBV7-6 and TRBJ2-1, with 7 bases lining up with TRBD2. Germline-derived CDR1 and CDR2 are SGHVS and FNYEAQ. With 1 base clipped from V and 7 bases from J, the junction kept 7 bases outside the gene matches. The CDR3 is 15 residues long. This chain's CDR3 is CASSLVSGVRNEQFF. DNA of the CDR3: TGTGCCAGCAGCTTAGTCAGCGGGGTACGTAATGAGCAGTTCTTC. Combining the CDR3 with reference TRBV7-6 and TRBJ2-1 gives the whole variable domain GAGVSQSPRYKVTKRGQDVALRCDPISGHVSLYWYRQALGQGPEFLTYFNYEAQQDKSGLPNDRFSAERPEGSISTLTIQRTEQRDSAMYRCASSLVSGVRNEQFFGPGTRLTVL.

The chain links TRBV5-5 to TRBJ1-1; 7 positions agree with TRBD1. V was pared by 2 bases and J by 0 bases, with 10 bases of the junction left unmatched. CDR3 size: 17 residues. CDR1 and CDR2 from the germline V gene are SGHKS and YYEKEE (reference sequence). CDR3 protein: CASSFIPGGPLNTEAFF. Here the CDR3 DNA reads TGTGCCAGCAGCTTTATTCCAGGGGGTCCTCTGAACACTGAAGCTTTCTTT.

The chain employs TRBV11-3 and TRBJ2-7; 8 bases map to TRBD2. The CDR3 contains 16 residues. Unmatched junction bases numbered 11, after V lost 2 bases and J lost 5 bases. Germline V CDR1 and CDR2: SGHNT, YENEEA. DNA for the CDR3: TGTGCCAGCAGCTTATTTCCCCGGGAGGGCCACGACGAGCAGTACTTC. Translating gives CASSLFPREGHDEQYF.

The genes are TRBV9 and TRBJ1-2, with TRBD1 identical over 9 bases. Germline CDR1 and CDR2: SGDLS and YYNGEE. The V and J ends lost 3 bases and 8 bases, in that order; junction bases with no gene match: 20. The CDR3 covers 18 residues. The CDR3 region is CASSASVSPGQGGLGYTF. In DNA form, the CDR3 reads TGTGCCAGCAGCGCAAGCGTCTCCCCGGGACAGGGAGGGCTGGGCTACACCTTC. The full variable domain, completed using reference TRBV9 and TRBJ1-2, is DSGVTQTPKHLITATGQRVTLRCSPRSGDLSVYWYQQSLDQGLQFLIQYYNGEERAKGNILERFSAQQFPDLHSELNLSSLELGDSALYFCASSASVSPGQGGLGYTFGSGTRLTVV.

The CDR3: CASGYPGEAAYGYTF. The CDR3 DNA is TGTGCTAGTGGGTACCCCGGGGAGGCGGCCTATGGCTACACCTTC. The chain combines TRBV12-5 with TRBJ1-2; no reliable D call. CDR1 is LGHNT, CDR2 FRNRAP, per germline. Deletions cut 6 bases from V and 4 bases from J, with 18 bases between. This CDR3 comprises 15 residues.

The table lists this clone with a count of one. The chain is built from TRBV24-1 and TRBJ2-2, with 8 bases aligning to TRBD1. Germline lookup yields CDR1 KGHDR and CDR2 SFDVKD. V lost 3 bases, J lost 7 bases, and 6 bases stayed unmatched. The CDR3 contains 15 residues. CDR3 DNA: TGTGCCACCAGTGATCCGGGACAGGTGGTCGGGGAGCTGTTTTTT. It codes for CATSDPGQVVGELFF.

The V and J genes are TRBV2 and TRBJ1-4, with D tentatively TRBD1 (5 bases). Looked up from germline, CDR1 is SNHLY and CDR2 is FYNNEI. Trimming shortened V by 7 bases and J by 6 bases, and 12 bases separated the two germline ends. The CDR3 is 13 residues long. CDR3 in amino acids: CASIPSGDEKLFF. Written as DNA, the CDR3 is TGTGCCAGCATCCCCTCGGGGGATGAAAAACTGTTTTTT.

This clone was seen more than once but under ten times. This chain connects TRBV19 to TRBJ2-1; 13 bases are a match to TRBD2. Germline V gene data show CDR1 as LNHDA and CDR2 as SQIVND (reference sequence). The ends lost 5 bases at V and 2 bases at J; junction bases unmatched: 6. The CDR3 totals 17 residues. CDR3 protein: CASSPRTSGSPYNEQFF. The CDR3 region has the DNA TGTGCCAGTAGTCCGCGGACTAGCGGGAGTCCCTACAATGAGCAGTTCTTC. Drawing the rest from reference TRBV19 and TRBJ2-1, the complete variable domain is DGGITQSPKYLFRKEGQNVTLSCEQNLNHDAMYWYRQDPGQGLRLIYYSQIVNDFQKGDIAEGYSVSREKKESFPLTVTSAQKNPTAFYLCASSPRTSGSPYNEQFFGPGTRLTVL.

The chain joins TRBV7-8 to TRBJ1-5; D perhaps matches TRBD1 (5 bases). Germline CDR1 SGHVS, CDR2 FQNEAQ. CDR3 length: 13 amino acids. V was pared by 5 bases and J by 10 bases, with 15 bases between. The CDR3: CASSPIGGGPQHF. DNA of the CDR3: TGTGCCAGCAGCCCCATCGGGGGGGGTCCCCAGCATTTT. The full variable domain, its missing parts supplied by reference TRBV7-8 and TRBJ1-5, is GAGVSQSPRYKVAKRGQDVALRCDPISGHVSLFWYQQALGQGPEFLTYFQNEAQLDKSGLPSDRFFAERPEGSVSTLKIQRTQQEDSAVYLCASSPIGGGPQHFGDGTRLSIL.

The chain is built from TRBV6-5 and TRBJ1-3, with D unresolved. Germline-derived CDR1 and CDR2 are MNHEY and SVGAGI. The V end lost 8 bases, the J end lost 0 bases, and 14 bases lay between the germline ends. This CDR3 has 15 residues. The CDR3 sequence is CASSRSRASGNTIYF. The CDR3 DNA is TGTGCCAGCTCACGCTCCCGCGCCTCTGGAAACACCATATATTTT.

In nucleotides, the CDR3 is TGTGCCAGCTCGCCGGGACAGGAGGAGGACTACACCTTC. Protein product: CASSPGQEEDYTF. V and J are TRBV18 and TRBJ1-2, with TRBD1 identical over 8 bases. Germline lookup yields CDR1 KGHSH and CDR2 LQKENI. The trim removed 6 bases at V and 10 bases at J, leaving 10 bases unmatched. The CDR3 is 13 amino acids.

The count of this clone is one. This chain links TRBV5-1 with TRBJ2-3; maybe TRBD2 (5 bases). This CDR3 comprises 16 residues. V lost 5 bases to trimming and J lost 0 bases, with 16 bases between them. In germline, CDR1 is SGHRS, CDR2 YFSETQ. CDR3 amino acids: CASSPSLGASTDTQYF. For the CDR3, the DNA is TGCGCCAGCAGTCCCTCTTTGGGAGCTAGCACAGATACGCAGTATTTT.

The chain recombines TRBV7-6 with TRBJ2-7; a weak D match, TRBD1 (6 bases). The CDR3 is 14 amino acids. Between the trimmed V and J ends, which lost 4 bases and 7 bases, there was a span of 17 bases. Germline lookup yields CDR1 SGHVS and CDR2 FNYEAQ. CDR3 region: CASSSAGQPEEQYF. The CDR3 region has the DNA TGTGCCAGCAGCTCGGCCGGACAGCCTGAAGAGCAGTACTTC. Using reference TRBV7-6 and TRBJ2-7 for the parts outside the CDR3, the full variable domain is GAGVSQSPRYKVTKRGQDVALRCDPISGHVSLYWYRQALGQGPEFLTYFNYEAQQDKSGLPNDRFSAERPEGSISTLTIQRTEQRDSAMYRCASSSAGQPEEQYFGPGTRLTVT.

This chain links TRBV2 with TRBJ2-3; D call uncertain. Germline V gene sequence: CDR1 SNHLY, CDR2 FYNNEI. Between the trimmed V and J ends, which lost 3 bases and 3 bases, there was a span of 7 bases. The CDR3 totals 13 residues. The CDR3 nucleotides are TGTGCCAGCAGTGATACTCGAACAGATACGCAGTATTTT. Translated, it gives CASSDTRTDTQYF. The entire variable domain, with the rest obtained from reference TRBV2 and TRBJ2-3, is as follows: EPEVTQTPSHQVTQMGQEVILRCVPISNHLYFYWYRQILGQKVEFLVSFYNNEISEKSEIFDDQFSVERPDGSNFTLKIRSTKLEDSAMYFCASSDTRTDTQYFGPGTRLTVL.

The CDR3 region has the DNA TGTGCCAGTAGGTCCGGGTTATCCCAATTCAATGAGCAGTTCTTC. It is translated as CASRSGLSQFNEQFF. The rearrangement uses TRBV19 and TRBJ2-1, with unresolved D. This CDR3 spans 15 amino acids. From germline, CDR1 is LNHDA and CDR2 SQIVND (reference sequence). Trimming pared 6 bases from V and 6 bases from J, leaving 18 bases between. Drawing the rest from reference TRBV19 and TRBJ2-1, the complete variable domain is DGGITQSPKYLFRKEGQNVTLSCEQNLNHDAMYWYRQDPGQGLRLIYYSQIVNDFQKGDIAEGYSVSREKKESFPLTVTSAQKNPTAFYLCASRSGLSQFNEQFFGPGTRLTVL.

The chain links TRBV7-9 to TRBJ2-7, with 7 bases aligning to TRBD1. CDR3 size: 14 residues. Germline V gives CDR1 SEHNR, CDR2 FQNEAQ (reference sequence). The ends lost 3 bases at V and 4 bases at J; junction bases unmatched: 6. The DNA of the CDR3 is TGTGCCAGCAGCTTCCGGGACAGCGCATACGAGCAGTACTTC. Its protein is CASSFRDSAYEQYF. Supplemented by reference TRBV7-9 and TRBJ2-7, the full variable domain reads DTGVSQNPRHKITKRGQNVTFRCDPISEHNRLYWYRQTLGQGPEFLTYFQNEAQLEKSRLLSDRFSAERPKGSFSTLEIQRTEQGDSAMYLCASSFRDSAYEQYFGPGTRLTVT.

The chain couples TRBV24-1 to TRBJ2-1; TRBD1 aligns across 7 bases. The V and J ends lost 3 bases and 1 base, in that order; junction bases with no gene match: 8. Germline V gene sequence: CDR1 KGHDR, CDR2 SFDVKD. The CDR3 has 17 amino acids. CDR3 sequence: CATSDPSGQMSYNEQFF. The CDR3 coding sequence is TGTGCCACCAGTGATCCGTCGGGACAGATGTCCTACAATGAGCAGTTCTTC.

The chain employs TRBV12-3 or TRBV12-4 and TRBJ1-1, with 7 bases aligning to TRBD1. The V gene end was trimmed by 2 bases and the J gene end by 3 bases; junction bases not matched to a gene: 0. The CDR3 is 13 residues long. CDR3: CASSLQGDTEAFF. CDR3 in DNA: TGTGCCAGCAGTTTACAGGGGGACACTGAAGCTTTCTTT.

The chain has TRBV7-9 and TRBJ1-3; D might be TRBD1 (6 bases). V lost 1 base, J lost 4 bases, and 11 bases lay in between. The V gene's germline CDR1 is SEHNR and CDR2 FQNEAQ (reference sequence). This CDR3 has 15 residues. CDR3 bases: TGTGCCAGCAGCTTAGAGCAGGGGCCCGGAAACACCATATATTTT. Protein: CASSLEQGPGNTIYF.

This chain links TRBV29-1 with TRBJ2-7; D perhaps matches TRBD2 (5 bases). The CDR3 covers 14 residues. V was cut by 0 bases and J by 4 bases, with 13 bases left in between. The germline V gene has CDR1 SQVTM and CDR2 ANQGSEA. This CDR3 reads CSVEERGWGYEQYF. As DNA, the CDR3 is TGCAGCGTTGAAGAGCGAGGGTGGGGTTACGAGCAGTACTTC.

The chain employs TRBV5-1 and TRBJ1-3; no clear D. V shed 5 bases and J shed 2 bases, with 8 bases lying between them. Germline V gene sequence: CDR1 SGHRS, CDR2 YFSETQ. The CDR3 consists of 13 residues. For the CDR3, the DNA is TGCGCCAGCAGGGAGGTTGCTGGAAACACCATATATTTT. Translation: CASREVAGNTIYF.

This chain uses TRBV4-1 with TRBJ1-3; D not certain. Per the germline V gene, CDR1 is MGHRA and CDR2 is YSYEKL. The germline V and J ends were trimmed by 4 bases and 0 bases, with 16 bases remaining between them. This CDR3 has 17 residues. The CDR3 loop is CASSPEGLIISGNTIYF. The DNA of the CDR3 is TGCGCCAGCAGCCCGGAGGGTCTGATTATCTCTGGAAACACCATATATTTT.